This T cell receptor beta chain was obtained from a study of shared clonotypes between healthy human individuals. This clone was seen once. Sequencing was performed with immunoSEQ multiplex PCR; in TCRdb, only in-frame clones are kept and a portion is missing. The table records some 2,000,000 clones, around 96% of them present only once. As defined, naive CD8 cells were CD45RO-negative and positively selected for CCR7, with terminally differentiated effector memory CD45RA+ cells excluded. Germline CDR1 and CDR2: GTSNPN and SVGIG (reference sequence). The CDR3 length is 14 residues. V was pared by 0 bases and J by 0 bases, with 8 bases between.

The sequenced material came from naive CD8+ T cells sorted from blood. The V gene is TRBV30, the J gene TRBJ1-1; D ambiguous. This TCR was sampled from a young man in good health. The CDR3 spells CAWSVVSLNTEAFF. The CDR3 DNA reads TGTGCCTGGAGTGTTGTCTCGCTGAACACTGAAGCTTTCTTT.